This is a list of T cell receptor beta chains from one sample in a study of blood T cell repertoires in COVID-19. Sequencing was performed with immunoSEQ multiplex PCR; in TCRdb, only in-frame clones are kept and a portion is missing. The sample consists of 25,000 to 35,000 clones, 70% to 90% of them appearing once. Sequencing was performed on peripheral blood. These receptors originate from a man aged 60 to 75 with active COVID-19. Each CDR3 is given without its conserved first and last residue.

CDR3: ASSDQTGPSDEQY
J: TRBJ2-7
V: TRBV10-1
length: 13

CDR3: ATSDLDRGDIQY
J: TRBJ2-4
V: TRBV24-1
length: 12

CDR3: ASKSQETQY
J: TRBJ2-5
V: TRBV19
length: 9

CDR3: ASSPTRQGNRDEQY
J: TRBJ2-7
V: TRBV4-2
length: 14

CDR3: ASSVQREGTGELF
J: TRBJ2-2
V: TRBV5-1
length: 13

CDR3: ASSQGLEAF
J: TRBJ1-1
V: TRBV7-9
length: 9

CDR3: ASSLGVGQITEAF
J: TRBJ1-1
V: TRBV11-2
length: 13

CDR3: ASLTGGKETQY
J: TRBJ2-5
V: TRBV28
length: 11

CDR3: ATSASGRASGANVLT
J: TRBJ2-6
V: TRBV24-1
length: 15

CDR3: ASSNPSGGQY
J: TRBJ2-5
V: TRBV6-5
length: 10

CDR3: ASSLGTGGLGDTQY
J: TRBJ2-3
V: TRBV28
length: 14

CDR3: ASSFAVRESGTGELF
J: TRBJ2-2
V: TRBV9
length: 15

CDR3: ASSPLAGATGNTEAF
J: TRBJ1-1
V: TRBV5-5
length: 15

CDR3: ASSLRRRRGTDTQY
J: TRBJ2-3
V: TRBV7-2
length: 14

CDR3: SARTGTSTDTQY
J: TRBJ2-3
V: TRBV29-1
length: 12

CDR3: ASSSIPSGGGYNEQF
J: TRBJ2-1
V: TRBV27
length: 15

CDR3: SASPPRSGRAYNEQF
J: TRBJ2-1
V: TRBV20-1
length: 15

CDR3: ASSLAGGPGEQY
J: TRBJ2-7
V: TRBV7-9
length: 12

CDR3: ASRPRDRDNSPLH
J: TRBJ1-6
V: TRBV28
length: 13

CDR3: ASSYGDGNQPQH
J: TRBJ1-5
V: TRBV19
length: 12

CDR3: ASSLRGRTEAF
J: TRBJ1-1
V: TRBV27
length: 11

CDR3: ATQPGQFYNEQF
J: TRBJ2-1
V: TRBV19
length: 12

CDR3: ATSDGGQPYEQY
J: TRBJ2-7
V: TRBV24-1
length: 12

CDR3: ASSPLGGTNEKLF
J: TRBJ1-4
V: TRBV27
length: 13

CDR3: ASSSSTGELF
J: TRBJ2-2
V: TRBV7-6
length: 10

CDR3: SAPGDTQY
J: TRBJ2-3
V: TRBV20-1
length: 8

CDR3: ASSLDRGNYT
J: TRBJ1-2
V: TRBV6-6
length: 10

CDR3: ASSLVGNYEQY
J: TRBJ2-7
V: TRBV11-2
length: 11

CDR3: ASYNRDRGYEQY
J: TRBJ2-7
V: TRBV2
length: 12

CDR3: ASSLAGLNYNEQF
J: TRBJ2-1
V: TRBV7-9
length: 13

CDR3: ASLLAGGTDTQY
J: TRBJ2-3
V: TRBV6-5
length: 12

CDR3: ASSQAGGNQPQH
J: TRBJ1-5
V: TRBV6-2/TRBV6-3
length: 12

CDR3: ASSFLATSSYEQY
J: TRBJ2-7
V: TRBV5-4
length: 13

CDR3: ASSHQAQQY
J: TRBJ2-7
V: TRBV5-4
length: 9

CDR3: ASSGEGAESYNEQF
J: TRBJ2-1
V: TRBV19
length: 14

CDR3: ASSLTENYGYT
J: TRBJ1-2
V: TRBV7-8
length: 11

CDR3: ASSHQGSYEQY
J: TRBJ2-7
V: TRBV3-1/TRBV3-2
length: 11

CDR3: ASSDGLAGGRDEQF
J: TRBJ2-1
V: TRBV25-1
length: 14

CDR3: ASSGTSDTGELF
J: TRBJ2-2
V: TRBV25-1
length: 12

CDR3: ASSLFRQGKGFYEQY
J: TRBJ2-7
V: TRBV28
length: 15

CDR3: AWSVATLAGGEQF
J: TRBJ2-1
V: TRBV30
length: 13